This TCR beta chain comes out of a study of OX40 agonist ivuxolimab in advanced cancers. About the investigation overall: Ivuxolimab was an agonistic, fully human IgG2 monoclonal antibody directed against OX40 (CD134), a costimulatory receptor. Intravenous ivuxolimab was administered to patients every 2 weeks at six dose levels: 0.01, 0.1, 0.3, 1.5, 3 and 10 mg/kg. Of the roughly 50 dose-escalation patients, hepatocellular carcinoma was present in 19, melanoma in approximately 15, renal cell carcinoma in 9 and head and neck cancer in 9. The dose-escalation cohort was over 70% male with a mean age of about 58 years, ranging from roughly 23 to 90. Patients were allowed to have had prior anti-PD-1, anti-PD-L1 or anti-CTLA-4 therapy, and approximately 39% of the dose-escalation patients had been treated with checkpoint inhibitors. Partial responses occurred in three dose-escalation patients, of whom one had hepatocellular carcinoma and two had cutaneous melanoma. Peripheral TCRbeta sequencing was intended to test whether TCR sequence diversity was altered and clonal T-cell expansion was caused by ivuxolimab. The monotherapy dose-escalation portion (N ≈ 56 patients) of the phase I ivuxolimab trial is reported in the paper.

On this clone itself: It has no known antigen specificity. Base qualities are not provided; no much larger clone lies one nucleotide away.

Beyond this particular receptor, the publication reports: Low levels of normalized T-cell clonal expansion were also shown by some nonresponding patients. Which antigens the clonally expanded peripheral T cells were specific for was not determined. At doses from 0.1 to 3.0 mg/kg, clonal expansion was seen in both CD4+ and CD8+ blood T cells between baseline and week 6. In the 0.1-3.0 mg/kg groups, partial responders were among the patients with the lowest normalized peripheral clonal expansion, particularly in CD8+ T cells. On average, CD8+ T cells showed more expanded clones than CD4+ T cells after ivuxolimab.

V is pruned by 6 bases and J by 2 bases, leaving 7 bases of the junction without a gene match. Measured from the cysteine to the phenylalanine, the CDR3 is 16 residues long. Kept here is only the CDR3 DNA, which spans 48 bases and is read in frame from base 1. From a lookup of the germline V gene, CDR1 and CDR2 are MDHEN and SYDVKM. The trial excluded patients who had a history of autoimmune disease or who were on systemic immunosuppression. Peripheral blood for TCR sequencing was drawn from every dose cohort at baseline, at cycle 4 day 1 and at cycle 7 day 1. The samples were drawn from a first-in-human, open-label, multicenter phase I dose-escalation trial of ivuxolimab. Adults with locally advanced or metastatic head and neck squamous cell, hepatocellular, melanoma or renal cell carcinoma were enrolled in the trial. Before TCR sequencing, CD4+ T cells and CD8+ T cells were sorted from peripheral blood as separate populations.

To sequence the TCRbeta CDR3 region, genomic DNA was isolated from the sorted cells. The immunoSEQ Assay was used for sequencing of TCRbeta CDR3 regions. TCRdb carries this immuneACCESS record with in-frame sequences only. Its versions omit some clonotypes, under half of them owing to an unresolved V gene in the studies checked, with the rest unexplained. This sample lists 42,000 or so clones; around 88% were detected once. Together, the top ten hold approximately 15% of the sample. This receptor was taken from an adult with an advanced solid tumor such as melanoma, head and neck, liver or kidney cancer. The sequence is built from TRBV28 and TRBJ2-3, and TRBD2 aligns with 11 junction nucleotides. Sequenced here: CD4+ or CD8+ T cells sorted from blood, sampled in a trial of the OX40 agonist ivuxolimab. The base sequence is TGTGCCAGCAGGGACTTAGCGGGGGGGGTCACAGATACGCAGTATTTT. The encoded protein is CASRDLAGGVTDTQYF.